This T cell receptor (beta chain) was identified during a study of OX40 agonist ivuxolimab in advanced cancers. This CDR3 is built from 13 residues. The germline V gene encodes CDR1 SGDLS and CDR2 YYNGEE. Trimming took 3 bases from V and 1 from J, leaving 7 bases between them. Study-wide results and caveats: Certain nonresponders likewise exhibited a low normalized T-cell clonal expansion. Averaging showed that CD8+ T cells had more expanded clones than CD4+ did.

Clones were read by immunoSEQ multiplex PCR, and TCRdb kept only the in-frame ones, dropping some. This sample has approximately 61,000 clones, with 91% found just once. The sample holds one count of this clone. The antigen is not known. The V gene is TRBV9, the J gene TRBJ1-2; a possible D gene is TRBD1 (5 bases). The receptor was isolated from an adult with an advanced solid tumor such as melanoma, head and neck, liver or kidney cancer. Sequencing was performed on CD4+ or CD8+ T cells sorted from blood, taken in a trial of the OX40 agonist ivuxolimab. CDR3 sequence: CASSETDNYGYTF. The CDR3 bases are TGTGCCAGCAGCGAGACAGATAACTATGGCTACACCTTC.